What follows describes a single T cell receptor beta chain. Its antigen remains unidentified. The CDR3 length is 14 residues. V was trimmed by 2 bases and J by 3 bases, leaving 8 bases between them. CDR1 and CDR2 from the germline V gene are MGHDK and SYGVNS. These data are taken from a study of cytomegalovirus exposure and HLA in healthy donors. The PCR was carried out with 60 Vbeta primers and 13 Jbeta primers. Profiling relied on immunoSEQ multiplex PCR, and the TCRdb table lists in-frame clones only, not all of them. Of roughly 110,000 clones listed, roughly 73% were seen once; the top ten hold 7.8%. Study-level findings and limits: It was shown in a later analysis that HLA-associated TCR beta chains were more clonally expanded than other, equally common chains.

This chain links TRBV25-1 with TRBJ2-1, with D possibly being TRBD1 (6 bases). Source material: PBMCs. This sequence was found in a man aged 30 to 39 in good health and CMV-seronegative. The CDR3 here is CASSEAGDYNEQFF. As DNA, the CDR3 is TGTGCCAGCAGTGAAGCAGGGGACTACAATGAGCAGTTCTTC.